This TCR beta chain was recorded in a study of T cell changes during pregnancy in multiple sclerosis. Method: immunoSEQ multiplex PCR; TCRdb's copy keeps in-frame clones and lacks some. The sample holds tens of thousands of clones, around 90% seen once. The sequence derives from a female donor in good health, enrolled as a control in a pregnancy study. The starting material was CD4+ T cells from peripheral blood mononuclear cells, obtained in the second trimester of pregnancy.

CDR3 bases: TGTGCCAGCGGAGGGGTTTTGGACTATGGCTACACCTTC. Translating it yields CASGGVLDYGYTF. This chain joins TRBV19 and TRBJ1-2; D perhaps matches TRBD1 (5 bases). Trimming stripped 9 bases from V and 3 bases from J, with 14 bases between. Germline CDR1 is LNHDA and CDR2 is SQIVND (reference sequence). CDR3 length: 13 residues.